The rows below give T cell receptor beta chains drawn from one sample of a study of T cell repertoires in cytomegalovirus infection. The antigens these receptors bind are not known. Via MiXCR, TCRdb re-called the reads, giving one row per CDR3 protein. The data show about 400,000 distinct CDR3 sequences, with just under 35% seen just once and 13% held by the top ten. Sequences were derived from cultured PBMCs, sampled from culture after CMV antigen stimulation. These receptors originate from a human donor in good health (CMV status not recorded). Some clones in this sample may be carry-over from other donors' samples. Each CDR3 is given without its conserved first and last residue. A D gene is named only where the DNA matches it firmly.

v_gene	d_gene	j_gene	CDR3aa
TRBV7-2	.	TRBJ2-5	ASSPETGQETQY
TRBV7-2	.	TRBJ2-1	ASTPYREYNEQF
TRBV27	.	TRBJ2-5	ASSPWGIGETQY
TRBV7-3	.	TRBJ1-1	ASSLYENTEAF
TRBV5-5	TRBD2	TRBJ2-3	ASRGLAGVDTQY
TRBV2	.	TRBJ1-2	ASEGNYGYT
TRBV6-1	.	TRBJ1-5	ASSLMFQGSQPQH
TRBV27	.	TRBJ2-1	ASSRASIYNEQF
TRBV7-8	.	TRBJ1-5	ASSLGDPRRNQPQH
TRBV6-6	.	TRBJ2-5	ASIQQGEETQY
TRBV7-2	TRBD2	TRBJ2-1	ASSLRLAGNPRLF
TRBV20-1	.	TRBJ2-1	SARLGTSSYNEQF
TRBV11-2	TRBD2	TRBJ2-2	ASSLDRTSVLTGELF
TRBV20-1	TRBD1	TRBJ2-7	SARTGPPVYEQY
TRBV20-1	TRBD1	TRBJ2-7	SSSPGTGIVEQY
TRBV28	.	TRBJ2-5	ASSYKTQY
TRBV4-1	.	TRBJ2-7	ASSPDRLWEQY
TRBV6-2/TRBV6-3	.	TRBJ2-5	ASRFGEIETQY
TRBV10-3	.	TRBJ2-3	AIRGLSTDTQY
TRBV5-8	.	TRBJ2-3	ASSLGSRTDTQY
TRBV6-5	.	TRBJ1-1	ASSYSYEGYGTEAF
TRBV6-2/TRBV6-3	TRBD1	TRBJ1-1	ASSPRQGARDTEAF
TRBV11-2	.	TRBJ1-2	ASSLDGGSRAIYGYT
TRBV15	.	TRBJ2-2	ATSRDRGLSGELF
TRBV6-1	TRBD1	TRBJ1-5	ASLPGQGHGNQPQH
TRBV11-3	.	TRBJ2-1	ASSRGPPGNNEQF
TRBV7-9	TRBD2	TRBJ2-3	ASSLRTSGSTDSQY
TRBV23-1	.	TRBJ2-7	ARPDVSYEQY
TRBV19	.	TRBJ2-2	ASMGVSGDTGELF
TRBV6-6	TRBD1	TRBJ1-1	ASSNGQVEAF
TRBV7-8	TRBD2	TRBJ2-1	ASSSRIGLAGGLEQF
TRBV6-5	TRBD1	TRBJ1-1	ASSPISGGTEAF
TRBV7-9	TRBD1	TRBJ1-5	ASSGETGVQPQH
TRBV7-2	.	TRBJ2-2	ASSSQGYTGELF
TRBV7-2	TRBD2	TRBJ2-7	ASSPRGLAGAYEQY
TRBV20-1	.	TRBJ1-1	SAREGYSGGGTEAF
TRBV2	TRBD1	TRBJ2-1	ASSPGQRNNEQF